This T cell receptor beta chain emerged from a study of T-cell reconstitution after alpha-beta-depleted transplantation in children. As it was prepared, the TCRbeta library received unique molecular identifiers. TCRdb re-called the PCR reads with MiXCR, one entry per CDR3 protein. Here the sample spans 90,000 to 95,000 distinct CDR3 sequences, 10% to 15% being singletons. The CDR3 is 15 residues long. V shed 2 bases and J shed 7 bases, with 18 bases lying between them. Germline loops: CDR1 SGHKS, CDR2 YYEKEE (reference sequence). This clonotype was recorded many times. The chain couples TRBV5-5 to TRBJ1-1; weak D call: TRBD1 (6 bases). The clonotype was recovered from a human donor who donated a stem cell graft to a child with inherited bone marrow failure. Sequencing used PBMCs from the stem cell graft donor, obtained from the stem cell graft. The CDR3 loop is CASSFLPGHSVEAFF. The CDR3, as DNA: TGTGCCAGCAGCTTTCTCCCGGGACACTCTGTTGAAGCTTTCTTT.